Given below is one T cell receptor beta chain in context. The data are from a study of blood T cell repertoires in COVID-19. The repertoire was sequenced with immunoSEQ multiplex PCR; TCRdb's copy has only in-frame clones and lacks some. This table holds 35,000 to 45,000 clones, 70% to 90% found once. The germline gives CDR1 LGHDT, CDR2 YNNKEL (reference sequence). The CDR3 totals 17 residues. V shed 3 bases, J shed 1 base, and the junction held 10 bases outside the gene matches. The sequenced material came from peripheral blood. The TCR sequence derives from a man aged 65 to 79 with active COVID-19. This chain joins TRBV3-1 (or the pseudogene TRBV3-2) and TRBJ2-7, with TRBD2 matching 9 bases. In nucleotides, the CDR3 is TGTGCCAGCAGCCAGACGGACAGCGGGAGGTTTTCCTACGAGCAGTACTTC. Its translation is CASSQTDSGRFSYEQYF.